This T cell receptor (beta chain) was sequenced in a study of CXCR3-negative and CXCR3-positive naive CD8 T cells. Whole-study findings and limits: TRB CDR3 hydrophobicity was greater in CXCR3-positive naive cells than in CXCR3-negative naive cells.

All TRB cDNA libraries came from 5' RACE performed with UMI labels. After re-calling the 5' RACE reads, TCRdb lists one entry per CDR3 protein, DNA absent. Its table lists 130,000 to 150,000 distinct CDR3 sequences. Points on this clonotype: Its antigen is still unknown.

The CDR3 extends over 15 amino acids. In germline, CDR1 is SGDLS, CDR2 YYNGEE. Material for sequencing was naive CXCR3+ CD8+ T cells from blood. The sample's subset: CD45RO-CCR7+CD27+CD95- naive CD8+ T cells expressing CXCR3 (TNR3+). The sequence came from a human donor in good health. Some clones in this sample may be carry-over from other donors' samples. The chain joins TRBV9 to TRBJ1-1; no DNA is available, so the TRBD1 call from TCRdb remains unchecked. The CDR3 reads CASSVAGGGGTEAFF.